This T cell receptor beta chain was found in a study of T cell responses to AZD1222 COVID-19 vaccine. Trimming cost V 4 bases and J 0 bases; bases outside gene matches: 13. The germline V gene has CDR1 SGHTA and CDR2 FQGNSA. The CDR3 sequence is 18 residues long. Generated by immunoSEQ multiplex PCR, the TCRdb table keeps only in-frame clones and is missing some. The table lists around 160,000 clones, approximately 91% of them singletons. The TCR originated in an adult in good health. The V and J genes are TRBV7-2 and TRBJ1-2, with 8 nucleotides matching TRBD1. The input for sequencing was peripheral blood, taken on day 0 of AZD1222 vaccination. The CDR3 protein is CASSSPLNRGRANYGYTF. The CDR3 region has the DNA TGTGCCAGCAGCTCCCCTTTAAACAGGGGGAGAGCTAACTATGGCTACACCTTC.